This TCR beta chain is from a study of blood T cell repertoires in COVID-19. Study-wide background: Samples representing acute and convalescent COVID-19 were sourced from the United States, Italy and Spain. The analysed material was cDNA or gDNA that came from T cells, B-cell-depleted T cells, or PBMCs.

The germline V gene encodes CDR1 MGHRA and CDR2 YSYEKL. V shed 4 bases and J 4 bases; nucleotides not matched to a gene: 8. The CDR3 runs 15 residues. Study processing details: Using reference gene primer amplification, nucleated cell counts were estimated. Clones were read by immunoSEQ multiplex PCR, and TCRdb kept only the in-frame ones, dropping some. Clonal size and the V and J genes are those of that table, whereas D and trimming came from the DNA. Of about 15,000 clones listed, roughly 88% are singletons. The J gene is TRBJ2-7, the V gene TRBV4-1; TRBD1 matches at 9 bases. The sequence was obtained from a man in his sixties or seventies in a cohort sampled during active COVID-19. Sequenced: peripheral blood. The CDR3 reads CASSPGQGPGYEQYF. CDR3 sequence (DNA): TGCGCCAGCAGCCCAGGACAGGGGCCGGGGTACGAGCAGTACTTC.